The 18 T cell receptor beta chains below all came from one sample that was sequenced in a study of cytomegalovirus exposure and HLA in healthy donors. PCR employed 60 Vbeta and 13 Jbeta primers. TCRdb keeps only in-frame clones here, not all; method: immunoSEQ multiplex PCR. The sample carries approximately 150,000 clones, 55% to 80% recorded once. Material for sequencing was PBMCs. These receptors originate from a woman aged 55-69 years in good health and CMV-seropositive.

The V gene is TRBV29-1, the J gene TRBJ2-5, with D possibly being TRBD2 (7 bases). CDR3 size: 17 residues. Germline lookup yields CDR1 SQVTM and CDR2 ANQGSEA. Trimming shortened V by 2 bases and J by 5 bases, and 24 bases separated the two germline ends. The chain's CDR3 is CSVETPRGGGRKETQYF. Written as DNA, the CDR3 is TGCAGCGTTGAAACGCCCCGTGGGGGGGGGCGGAAGGAGACCCAGTACTTC.

This clone was detected many times. V is TRBV5-1 and J is TRBJ2-1; D not resolved. Trimming left V 0 bases short and J 2 bases short, with 6 bases between. CDR1 and CDR2 (germline): SGHRS, YFSETQ. The CDR3 consists of 14 residues. CDR3 sequence reads: CASSLDQAYNEQFF. CDR3 bases: TGCGCCAGCAGCTTGGACCAGGCCTACAATGAGCAGTTCTTC.

The gene calls are TRBV4-1 and TRBJ2-1, with 10 bases lining up with TRBD2. There are 21 residues in the CDR3. Looked up from germline, CDR1 is MGHRA and CDR2 is YSYEKL. V lost 5 bases to trimming and J lost 0 bases; unmatched junction nucleotides: 19. The DNA of the CDR3 is TGCGCCAGCAGCTCTCAAGGAGGACAGCAACTAGCGGGGAGCTCCTACAATGAGCAGTTCTTC. It encodes CASSSQGGQQLAGSSYNEQFF.

The chain combines TRBV18 with TRBJ1-2; TRBD1 is a possible D gene (6 bases). V dropped 3 bases and J dropped 7 bases, with 18 bases sitting between them. The germline gives CDR1 KGHSH, CDR2 LQKENI. CDR3 size: 15 residues. CDR3 in DNA: TGTGCCAGCTCACCCACGGGGAACAGGGATTCTGGCTACACCTTC. Translation: CASSPTGNRDSGYTF.

This chain links TRBV27 with TRBJ2-1; 10 bases agree with TRBD2. This CDR3 contains 15 residues. Trimming took 6 bases from V and 4 from J; bases not matched to a gene: 6. Germline CDR1 MNHEY, CDR2 SMNVEV (reference sequence). The CDR3 spells CASSLAGGQYNEQFF. Written as DNA, the CDR3 is TGTGCCAGCAGCTTAGCGGGGGGCCAATACAATGAGCAGTTCTTC.

The chain combines TRBV5-1 with TRBJ1-2; TRBD1 matches at 9 bases. Germline V gene sequence: CDR1 SGHRS, CDR2 YFSETQ. The CDR3 is made up of 14 amino acids. Trimming took 6 bases from V and 2 from J; bases not matched to a gene: 5. The CDR3 bases are TGCGCCAGCACCGCCGGGACAGGGAACTATGGCTACACCTTC. Protein: CASTAGTGNYGYTF.

The V call is TRBV7-6, the J call TRBJ1-3, with TRBD1 matching over 9 bases. This CDR3 has 16 residues. V gave up 5 bases and J gave up 0 bases; unmatched junction bases: 5. Germline V gives CDR1 SGHVS, CDR2 FNYEAQ. The CDR3 region has the DNA TGTGCCAGCAGCCCTACGACAGGGGGCTCTGGAAACACCATATATTTT. Its protein product is CASSPTTGGSGNTIYF.

This chain links TRBV7-9 with TRBJ1-1; 10 nucleotides agree with TRBD1. Germline values: CDR1 SEHNR, CDR2 FQNEAQ (reference sequence). Trimming took 5 bases from V and 8 from J; bases not matched to a gene: 8. CDR3 length: 14 amino acids. CDR3 nucleotides: TGTGCCAGCAGCAGGAGGGACAGGGGTGGAGAAGCTTTCTTT. Its translation: CASSRRDRGGEAFF.

Notes on this clone: Other DNA sequences in the same sample also yield this CDR3. This chain connects TRBV5-1 to TRBJ2-3, with TRBD2 matching over 9 bases. This CDR3 contains 15 residues. V lost 0 bases to trimming and J lost 3 bases; unmatched junction nucleotides: 2. Looked up from germline, CDR1 is SGHRS and CDR2 is YFSETQ. CDR3 residues: CASSLGLAGTDTQYF. As DNA, the CDR3 is TGCGCCAGCAGCTTGGGGCTAGCGGGAACAGATACGCAGTATTTT.

The chain employs TRBV5-1 and TRBJ2-3; 8 positions agree with TRBD2. Germline lookup yields CDR1 SGHRS and CDR2 YFSETQ. The CDR3 has 16 amino acids. The V gene end was trimmed by 0 bases and the J gene end by 1 base; junction bases not matched to a gene: 4. CDR3 bases: TGCGCCAGCAGCTTGGTTAGCGGGGACGGCACAGATACGCAGTATTTT. Translation: CASSLVSGDGTDTQYF.

The V gene is TRBV28, the J gene TRBJ2-5, with TRBD1 matching over 10 bases. In germline, CDR1 is MDHEN, CDR2 SYDVKM. V shed 5 bases, J shed 1 base, and the junction held 7 bases outside the gene matches. The CDR3 has 16 residues. The CDR3 nucleotides read TGTGCCAGCAGTCCGCGAGGGACAGGGGTCCAAGAGACCCAGTACTTC. It is translated as CASSPRGTGVQETQYF.

This clone was observed once. The V and J genes are TRBV9 and TRBJ2-7; TRBD1 matches 10 bases. The CDR3 sequence is 16 residues long. Germline trimming cut 1 base from V and 5 bases from J; bases unmatched to any gene: 9. Per the germline V gene, CDR1 is SGDLS and CDR2 is YYNGEE. The CDR3: CASSVSLGQGRDEQYF. DNA for the CDR3: TGTGCCAGCAGCGTAAGCCTGGGACAGGGGAGAGACGAGCAGTACTTC.

The V gene is TRBV27, the J gene TRBJ2-7, with 13 bases aligning to TRBD2. The CDR3 sequence is 15 residues long. Germline CDR1 is MNHEY and CDR2 is SMNVEV (reference sequence). With V trimmed by 9 bases and J by 5 bases, 10 bases remained unmatched. The CDR3 loop is CARLWTSGSSDEQYF. CDR3 DNA: TGTGCCAGACTTTGGACTAGCGGGAGTTCCGACGAGCAGTACTTC.

This clone was detected once. The chain couples TRBV10-2 to TRBJ2-7; 10 bases align to TRBD2. With V trimmed by 0 bases and J by 6 bases, 2 bases remained unmatched. The germline CDR1 and CDR2 sequences are WSHSY and SAAADI. The CDR3 extends over 14 amino acids. The CDR3 loop reads CASSESLAGVEQYF. As DNA, the CDR3 is TGCGCCAGCAGTGAGTCCCTAGCGGGAGTCGAGCAGTACTTC.

The chain has TRBV11-2 and TRBJ2-6; D possibly corresponds to TRBD1 (6 bases). V lost 1 base to trimming and J lost 5 bases, with 9 bases between them. The germline CDR1 and CDR2 sequences are SGHAT and FQNNGV. The CDR3 length is 15 residues. CDR3: CASSLVGARANVLTF. The CDR3 DNA sequence: TGTGCCAGCAGCTTAGTGGGGGCTAGGGCCAACGTCCTGACTTTC.

The chain couples TRBV19 to TRBJ2-7; the D gene is possibly TRBD1 (6 bases). From germline, CDR1 is LNHDA and CDR2 SQIVND (reference sequence). This CDR3 is 15 amino acids long. V lost 3 bases to trimming and J lost 2 bases, with 14 bases between them. The CDR3 protein is CASSIADRPAYEQYF. In DNA form, the CDR3 reads TGTGCCAGTAGTATCGCAGACAGGCCTGCCTACGAGCAGTACTTC.

This clone turned up a few times. The chain uses TRBV5-1 and TRBJ2-7; D gene uncertain. CDR1 SGHRS and CDR2 YFSETQ come from the germline V gene. V was pared by 0 bases and J by 1 base, with 14 bases between. This CDR3 comprises 16 residues. In nucleotides, the CDR3 is TGCGCCAGCAGCTTGGGGTCCCGGGTGTCGTCCTACGAGCAGTACTTC. As protein: CASSLGSRVSSYEQYF.

This rearrangement joins TRBV18 to TRBJ2-1; 9 bases line up with TRBD1. The germline CDR1 and CDR2 sequences are KGHSH and LQKENI. The CDR3 spans 14 residues. Germline trimming cut 7 bases from V and 8 bases from J; bases unmatched to any gene: 9. This CDR3 is CASWPGTGTYEQFF. In DNA, the CDR3 is TGTGCCAGCTGGCCCGGGACAGGGACCTATGAGCAGTTCTTC.